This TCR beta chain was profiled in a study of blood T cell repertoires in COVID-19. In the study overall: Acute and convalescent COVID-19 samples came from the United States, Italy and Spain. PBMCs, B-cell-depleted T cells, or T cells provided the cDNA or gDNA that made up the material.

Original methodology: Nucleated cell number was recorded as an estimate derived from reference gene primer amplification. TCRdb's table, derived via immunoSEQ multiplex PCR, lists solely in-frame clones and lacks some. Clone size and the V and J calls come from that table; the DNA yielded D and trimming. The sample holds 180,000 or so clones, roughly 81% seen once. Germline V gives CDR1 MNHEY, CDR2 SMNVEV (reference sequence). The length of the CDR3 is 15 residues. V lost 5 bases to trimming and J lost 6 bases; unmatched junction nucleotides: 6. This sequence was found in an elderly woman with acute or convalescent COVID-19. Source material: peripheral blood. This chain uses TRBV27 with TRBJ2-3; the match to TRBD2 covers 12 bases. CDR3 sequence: CASSPLAGGWDTQYF. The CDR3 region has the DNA TGTGCCAGCAGTCCGCTAGCGGGAGGGTGGGATACGCAGTATTTT.